This is a list of T cell receptor beta chains from one sample in a study of control samples from healthy donors and cancer patients. Sequenced by immunoSEQ multiplex PCR; TCRdb stores in-frame clones only, minus some. The repertoire holds approximately 120,000 clones, with approximately 87% as singletons. The sample consisted of blood. These receptor sequences come from a man in his sixties in good health. CDR3s include the opening cysteine and the closing phenylalanine or tryptophan. D genes are given only for firm matches. Part of the rows lack a size; the others show once, few, many or a class for expanded clones.

13	TRBV18	TRBJ2-1	-	-	CASSPDISGEQFF	TGTGCCAGCTCACCAGACATCAGCGGTGAGCAGTTCTTC
15	TRBV18	TRBJ2-7	few	-	CASSPKIQASGEQYF	TGTGCCAGCTCACCAAAGATCCAGGCCTCGGGGGAGCAGTACTTC
20	TRBV9	TRBJ2-3	-	TRBD2	CASSVSTSGGYATLTDTQYF	TGTGCCAGCAGCGTTTCGACTAGCGGGGGGTATGCGACCCTCACAGATACGCAGTATTTT
13	TRBV30	TRBJ1-6	-	-	CAWSAGSPSPLHF	TGTGCCTGGAGTGCAGGATCCCCTTCACCCCTCCACTTT
14	TRBV2	TRBJ1-4	-	TRBD1	CASSVQGAGEKLFF	TGTGCCAGCAGTGTGCAGGGGGCTGGGGAAAAACTGTTTTTT
11	TRBV20-1	TRBJ1-1	-	-	CSASSGGEAFF	TGCAGTGCTAGTTCGGGGGGTGAAGCTTTCTTT
14	TRBV4-1	TRBJ1-2	-	-	CASSQPIGNYGYTF	TGCGCCAGCAGTCAACCCATTGGGAACTATGGCTACACCTTC
14	TRBV28	TRBJ2-2	-	TRBD2	CASSLAGATGELFF	TGTGCCAGCAGCCTAGCGGGGGCCACCGGGGAGCTGTTTTTT
15	TRBV4-1	TRBJ1-5	-	TRBD1	CASSQGGQSNQPQHF	TGCGCCAGCAGCCAAGGGGGACAGAGCAATCAGCCCCAGCATTTT
14	TRBV19	TRBJ2-7	-	TRBD1	CASSIQGAKYEQYF	TGTGCCAGTAGTATTCAGGGGGCGAAATACGAGCAGTACTTC
15	TRBV19	TRBJ2-6	few	-	CASSMWSSGANVLTF	TGTGCCAGTAGTATGTGGTCGTCTGGGGCCAACGTCCTGACTTTC
13	TRBV11-2	TRBJ1-2	-	-	CASSLNGGAGYTF	TGTGCCAGCAGCCTCAATGGGGGGGCTGGCTACACCTTC
15	TRBV24-1	TRBJ2-7	-	-	CATSNGIGHWAEQYF	TGTGCCACCAGTAATGGGATTGGACATTGGGCCGAGCAGTACTTC
11	TRBV2	TRBJ1-4	-	TRBD1	CASTRDRDMFF	TGTGCCAGCACTCGGGACAGGGATATGTTTTTT
14	TRBV28	TRBJ1-1	-	-	CASRQREAPYEAFF	TGTGCCAGCAGACAGAGAGAAGCCCCTTATGAAGCTTTCTTT
15	TRBV9	TRBJ1-2	-	-	CASSVVRNPNYGYTF	TGTGCCAGCAGCGTAGTCAGAAACCCTAACTATGGCTACACCTTC
17	TRBV15	TRBJ2-5	few	TRBD1	CATSRDYGTGFQETQYF	TGTGCCACCAGCAGAGATTACGGGACAGGGTTTCAAGAGACCCAGTACTTC
14	TRBV3-1/TRBV3-2	TRBJ1-5	-	-	CASSQSSGHQPQHF	TGTGCCAGCAGCCAATCCTCCGGCCATCAGCCCCAGCATTTT
17	TRBV6-1	TRBJ1-5	-	-	CASSEMGGKYSNQPQHF	TGTGCCAGCAGTGAAATGGGCGGAAAATATAGCAATCAGCCCCAGCATTTT
13	TRBV5-1	TRBJ1-2	-	-	CASSSTGTYGYTF	TGCGCCAGCAGCTCGACCGGGACATATGGCTACACCTTC
15	TRBV5-1	TRBJ2-2	-	-	CASSVQGGFTGELFF	TGCGCCAGCAGCGTACAGGGAGGGTTCACCGGGGAGCTGTTTTTT
16	TRBV28	TRBJ1-5	-	-	CASSEQGRGSNQPQHF	TGTGCCAGCAGCGAACAGGGAAGGGGAAGCAATCAGCCCCAGCATTTT
16	TRBV10-1	TRBJ2-3	-	-	CASSESTGTSTDTQYF	TGCGCCAGCAGTGAGTCAACCGGGACAAGCACAGATACGCAGTATTTT
14	TRBV6-5	TRBJ1-2	-	-	CASSYSRQNYGYTF	TGTGCCAGCAGTTACTCGAGACAGAACTATGGCTACACCTTC
15	TRBV7-2	TRBJ2-1	-	-	CASSLSGGGNNEQFF	TGTGCCAGCAGCTTATCAGGGGGGGGAAACAATGAGCAGTTCTTC
13	TRBV10-3	TRBJ1-5	-	-	CAIRSTATGPQHF	TGTGCCATCAGGTCGACTGCTACGGGACCCCAGCATTTT
13	TRBV5-1	TRBJ2-7	-	-	CASSFTGDYEQYF	TGCGCCAGCAGCTTTACGGGGGACTACGAGCAGTACTTC
11	TRBV5-1	TRBJ2-2	-	-	CASTNTGELFF	TGCGCCAGCACCAACACCGGGGAGCTGTTTTTT
11	TRBV7-9	TRBJ2-2	-	-	CASQINGELFF	TGTGCCAGCCAAATCAACGGGGAGCTGTTTTTT
15	TRBV4-3	TRBJ2-7	-	TRBD1	CASSQATVSGGEQYF	TGCGCCAGCAGCCAAGCGACCGTCTCAGGGGGCGAGCAGTACTTC
13	TRBV3-1/TRBV3-2	TRBJ2-7	-	-	CASSPGFLYEQYF	TGTGCCAGCAGCCCGGGGTTCCTATACGAGCAGTACTTC
16	TRBV4-1	TRBJ1-1	-	-	CASSHIPDGENTEAFF	TGCGCCAGCAGCCATATACCGGACGGAGAGAACACTGAAGCTTTCTTT
20	TRBV3-1/TRBV3-2	TRBJ1-3	-	TRBD1	CASSQVGTGGKKSSGNTIYF	TGTGCCAGCAGCCAAGTGGGGACAGGGGGTAAAAAGAGCTCTGGAAACACCATATATTTT
14	TRBV7-9	TRBJ1-5	-	-	CASSLDQGGQPQHF	TGTGCCAGCAGCTTAGATCAGGGAGGTCAGCCCCAGCATTTT
13	TRBV19	TRBJ1-1	-	-	CASNGAGNTEAFF	TGTGCCAGTAATGGCGCGGGAAACACTGAAGCTTTCTTT
13	TRBV9	TRBJ1-6	-	-	CASSVLSNSPLHF	TGTGCCAGCAGCGTACTCAGCAATTCACCCCTCCACTTT
11	TRBV6-2/TRBV6-3	TRBJ1-2	-	-	CASSSSRSYTF	TGTGCCAGCAGTTCCAGTCGGAGCTACACCTTC
15	TRBV18	TRBJ1-3	-	-	CASSPTRGAGNTIYF	TGTGCCAGCTCACCAACCAGGGGCGCGGGAAACACCATATATTTT
12	TRBV28	TRBJ1-1	-	-	CASSWGHAEAFF	TGTGCCAGCAGTTGGGGACACGCTGAAGCTTTCTTT
15	TRBV12-5	TRBJ2-7	-	-	CASALTPQGSYEQYF	TGTGCTAGTGCCCTCACCCCCCAGGGCTCCTACGAGCAGTACTTC
18	TRBV18	TRBJ1-5	-	TRBD1	CASSPPGRGQGSNQPQHF	TGTGCCAGCTCACCACCGGGCAGGGGGCAAGGAAGCAATCAGCCCCAGCATTTT
15	TRBV6-5	TRBJ1-2	-	TRBD1	CASSSSTGWNYGYTF	TGTGCCAGCAGTTCCTCGACAGGGTGGAACTATGGCTACACCTTC